Listed here are 3 T cell receptor beta chains from one sample, sequenced in a study of cytomegalovirus exposure and HLA in healthy donors. Primers for the PCR totalled 60 Vbeta and 13 Jbeta. Data came from immunoSEQ multiplex PCR; TCRdb stores just in-frame clones and leaves some out. The sample shows roughly 130,000 clones, less than 75% of them seen only once. The sample taken for sequencing was PBMCs. The receptors were sampled from a middle-aged woman in good health and CMV-seropositive.

With respect to this clone: An end of the junction differs from the germline gene, which may be a read error. V is TRBV7-9 and J is TRBJ2-2, with D possibly TRBD1 on 6 matching bases. CDR1 is SEHNR, CDR2 FQNEAQ, per germline (reference sequence). The CDR3 is made up of 15 amino acids. CDR3 protein: CSSTQPGANTGELFF. CDR3 bases: TGTTCCAGCACCCAACCAGGGGCGAACACCGGGGAGCTGTTTTTT. Variable domain in full (rest from reference TRBV7-9 and TRBJ2-2): DTGVSQNPRHKITKRGQNVTFRCDPISEHNRLYWYRQTLGQGPEFLTYFQNEAQLEKSRLLSDRFSAERPKGSFSTLEIQRTEQGDSAMYLCSSTQPGANTGELFFGEGSRLTVL.

This clone has a handful of counts. V usage is TRBV5-4 and J usage is TRBJ1-1; TRBD1 matches at 8 bases. The V gene's germline CDR1 is SGHNT and CDR2 YYREEE (reference sequence). The CDR3 consists of 14 residues. J gave up 8 bases and V 0 bases, and 6 bases lay outside the gene matches. The CDR3 coding sequence is TGTGCCAGCAGCTTGGCAGGGGGCGGAGGAGAAGCTTTCTTT. It yields the protein CASSLAGGGGEAFF. Based on the CDR3 plus reference TRBV5-4 and TRBJ1-1, the full variable domain is ETGVTQSPTHLIKTRGQQVTLRCSSQSGHNTVSWYQQALGQGPQFIFQYYREEENGRGNFPPRFSGLQFPNYSSELNVNALELDDSALYLCASSLAGGGGEAFFGQGTRLTVV.

The chain recombines TRBV6-1 with TRBJ1-1, with no clear D. Trimming pared 5 bases from V and 1 base from J, leaving 8 bases between. The germline CDR1 and CDR2 sequences are MNHNS and SASEGT. This CDR3 is 13 amino acids long. The CDR3 region has the DNA TGTGCCAGCAGTCGAGGGTGGAACACTGAAGCTTTCTTT. This encodes CASSRGWNTEAFF.